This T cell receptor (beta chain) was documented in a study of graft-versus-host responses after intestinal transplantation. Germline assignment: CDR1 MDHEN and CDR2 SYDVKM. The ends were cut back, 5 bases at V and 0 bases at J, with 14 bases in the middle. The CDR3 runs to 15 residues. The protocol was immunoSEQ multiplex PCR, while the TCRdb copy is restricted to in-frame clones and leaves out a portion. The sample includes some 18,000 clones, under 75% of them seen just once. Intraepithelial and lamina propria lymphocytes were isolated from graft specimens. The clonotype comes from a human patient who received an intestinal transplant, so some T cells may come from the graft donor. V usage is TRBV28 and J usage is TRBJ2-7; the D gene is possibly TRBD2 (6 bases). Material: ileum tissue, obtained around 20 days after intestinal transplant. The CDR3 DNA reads TGTGCCAGCAGTACCGGGACTTCGAGCTCCTACGAGCAGTACTTC. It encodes CASSTGTSSSYEQYF.